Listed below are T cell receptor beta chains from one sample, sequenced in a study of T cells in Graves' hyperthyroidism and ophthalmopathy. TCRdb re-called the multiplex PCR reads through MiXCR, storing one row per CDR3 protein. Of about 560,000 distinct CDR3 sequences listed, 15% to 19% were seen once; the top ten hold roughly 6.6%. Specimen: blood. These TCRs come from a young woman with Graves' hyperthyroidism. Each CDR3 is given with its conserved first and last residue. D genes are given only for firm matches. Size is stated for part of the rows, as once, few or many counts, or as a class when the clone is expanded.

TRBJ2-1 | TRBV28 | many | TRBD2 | TGTGCCAGCCAGACTAGCGGGACTTACAATGAGCAGTTCTTC | CASQTSGTYNEQFF
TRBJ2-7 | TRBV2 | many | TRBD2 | TGTGCCAGCACAGGAGGGACTAGCGCGTACGAGCAGTACTTC | CASTGGTSAYEQYF
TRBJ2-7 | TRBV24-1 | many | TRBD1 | TGTGCCACCAGTGCCCGGGACAGCTTCTACGAGCAGTACTTC | CATSARDSFYEQYF
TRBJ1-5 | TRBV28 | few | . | TGTGCCAGCAGTTCCGTAGGTCGGCCCCAGCATTTT | CASSSVGRPQHF
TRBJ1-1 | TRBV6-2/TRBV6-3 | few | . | TGTGCCAGCAACCCGGACCGAACGAACACTGAAGCTTTCTTT | CASNPDRTNTEAFF
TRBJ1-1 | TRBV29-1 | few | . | TGCAGCTTGTGGCCTGGCACAGGGATGAACACTGAAGCTTTCTTT | CSLWPGTGMNTEAFF
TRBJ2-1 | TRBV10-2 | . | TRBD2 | TGCGCCAGCAGTAAGGAGGGGACTAGGCATGAGCAGTTCTTC | CASSKEGTRHEQFF
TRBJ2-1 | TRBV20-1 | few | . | TGCAGTGCCGAATGGGGAACCTACAATGAGCAGTTCTTC | CSAEWGTYNEQFF
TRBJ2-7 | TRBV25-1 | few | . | TGTGCCAGCAGTGAATACTCCCAGGGAACCATCTCCTACGAGCAGTACTTC | CASSEYSQGTISYEQYF
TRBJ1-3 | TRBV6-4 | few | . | TGTGCCACCATTGTCGGGTGGGGCCGGCGGGGGAACACCATATATTTT | CATIVGWGRRGNTIYF
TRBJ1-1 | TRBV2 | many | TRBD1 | TGTGCCAGCAGTGAACGTGGGACAGAGAACACTGAAGCTTTCTTT | CASSERGTENTEAFF
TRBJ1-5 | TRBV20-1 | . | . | TGCAGTGCTAGTGGGCGTTTAGGGGCTGGTCAGCCCCAGCATTTT | CSASGRLGAGQPQHF
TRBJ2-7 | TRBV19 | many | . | TGTGCCAGTAGCAGGACGAACCCTCCCTACGAGCAGTACTTC | CASSRTNPPYEQYF
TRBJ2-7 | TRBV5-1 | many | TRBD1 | TGCGCCAGCAGCTCGGGCCGGGACAGGGCTCCGTGGGAGCAGTACTTC | CASSSGRDRAPWEQYF
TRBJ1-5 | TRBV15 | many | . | TGTGCCACCAGCATTTATGATCAGCCCCAGCATTTT | CATSIYDQPQHF
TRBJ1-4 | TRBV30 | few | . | TGTGCCTGGGGAGGACCTAATGAAAAACTGTTTTTT | CAWGGPNEKLFF
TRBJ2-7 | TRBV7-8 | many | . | TGTGCCAGCAGCTTAGTAGCATCGGGTATACCCTACGAGCAGTACTTC | CASSLVASGIPYEQYF
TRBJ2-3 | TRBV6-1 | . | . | TGTGCCAGCAGTCCCCAGGCCCGTTCGGGGGAAGTAGATACGCAGTATTTT | CASSPQARSGEVDTQYF
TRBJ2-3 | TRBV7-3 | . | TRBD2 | TGTGCCAGTGCGCCCCTAGCGGGAGGCCCAGATACGCAGTATTTT | CASAPLAGGPDTQYF
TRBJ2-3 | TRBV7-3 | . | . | TGTGCCAGCAGCCGCGGGAGCACAGATACGCAGTATTTT | CASSRGSTDTQYF
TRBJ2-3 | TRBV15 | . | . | TGTGCCACCAGCGACATCTTAAGGGGGGAACGCACAGATACGCAGTATTTT | CATSDILRGERTDTQYF
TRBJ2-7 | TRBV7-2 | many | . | TGTGCCAGCAGCTTAGAAGTATCGAGAAGGGGTTACGAGCAGTACTTC | CASSLEVSRRGYEQYF
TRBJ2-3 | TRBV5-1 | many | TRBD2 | TGCGCCAGCAGCTCGCGGACAGGGACTAGCGGGACTACTAGCACAGATACGCAGTATTTT | CASSSRTGTSGTTSTDTQYF
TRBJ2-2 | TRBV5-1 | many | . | TGCGCCAGCAATTCACAGGGCGGGGAGCTGTTTTTT | CASNSQGGELFF
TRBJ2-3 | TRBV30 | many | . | TGTGCCTACCAGACTCGATATACGCAGTATTTT | CAYQTRYTQYF
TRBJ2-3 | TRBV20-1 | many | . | TGCAGTGCTAGAGACCTGCGCGGGAGCACAGATACGCAGTATTTT | CSARDLRGSTDTQYF
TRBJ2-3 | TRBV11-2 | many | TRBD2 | TGTGCCAGCAGCTTAGCCCTTTGGACTAGCGGTACAGATACGCAGTATTTT | CASSLALWTSGTDTQYF
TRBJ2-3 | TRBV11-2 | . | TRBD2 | TGTGCCAGCAGCTTCGAGCTAGCGGGAGCCTTCGGCACAGATACGCAGTATTTT | CASSFELAGAFGTDTQYF
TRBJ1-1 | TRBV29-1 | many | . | TGCAGCGTTGACCCCAAGACTCTGAACACTGAAGCTTTCTTT | CSVDPKTLNTEAFF
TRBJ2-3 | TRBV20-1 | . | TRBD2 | TGCAGTGCTAGAATAGCGGGAGTCGCAGATACGCAGTATTTT | CSARIAGVADTQYF
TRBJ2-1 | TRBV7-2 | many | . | TGTGCCAGCAGCTTAGCGGCCGCCAATGAGCAGTTCTTC | CASSLAAANEQFF
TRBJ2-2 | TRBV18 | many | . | TGTGCCAGCTCACCCGGACGTGAGGAGCTGTTTTTT | CASSPGREELFF
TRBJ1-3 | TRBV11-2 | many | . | TGTGCCAGCAGCCCCGGGACACACTCTGGAAACACCATATATTTT | CASSPGTHSGNTIYF
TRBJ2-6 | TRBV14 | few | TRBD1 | TGTGCCAGCAGCCCCCGGGACAGGGCGGGGGCCAACGTCCTGACTTTC | CASSPRDRAGANVLTF
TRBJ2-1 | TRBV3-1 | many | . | TGTGCCAGCAGCCACAGCGTGAGTTACAATGAGCAGTTCTTC | CASSHSVSYNEQFF
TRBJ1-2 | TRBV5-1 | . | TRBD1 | TGCGCCAGCAGCTTGAGGACAGGGGGCGCAAGTGGCTACACCTTC | CASSLRTGGASGYTF
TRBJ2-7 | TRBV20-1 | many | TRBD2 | TGCAGTGCTAGAGACCTCAGCGGGAGGTTATACGAGCAGTACTTC | CSARDLSGRLYEQYF
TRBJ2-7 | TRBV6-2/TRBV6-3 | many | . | TGTGCCAGCAGGCCCTCGGACACAATGCGAGAGCAGTACTTC | CASRPSDTMREQYF
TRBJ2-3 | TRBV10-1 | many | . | TGCGCCAGCAGTGACTTAGCTCTGATCGACACAGATACGCAGTATTTT | CASSDLALIDTDTQYF
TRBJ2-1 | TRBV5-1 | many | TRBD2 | TGCGCCAGTATGACTAGCGGGAGGGCAAATGAGCAGTTCTTC | CASMTSGRANEQFF
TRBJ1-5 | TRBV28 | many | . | TGTGCCAGCAGTTTGTTCAGCAATCAGCCCCAGCATTTT | CASSLFSNQPQHF
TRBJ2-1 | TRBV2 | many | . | TGTGCCAGCAGTGAAGCTTGGGGGTACAATGAGCAGTTCTTC | CASSEAWGYNEQFF
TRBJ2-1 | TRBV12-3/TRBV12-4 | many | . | TGTGCCAGCAGTTCGCAGGGAACGGGCTATGAGCAGTTCTTC | CASSSQGTGYEQFF
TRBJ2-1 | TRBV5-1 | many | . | TGCGCCAGCAGCTCCAGGGAAACCAATGAGCAGTTCTTC | CASSSRETNEQFF
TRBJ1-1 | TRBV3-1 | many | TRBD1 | TGTGCCAGCAGCCAAGATCAGGGGGGAGCTTTCTTT | CASSQDQGGAFF
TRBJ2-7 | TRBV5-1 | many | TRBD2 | TGCGCCAGCAGCCCCGGACGGCTAGCGGGAGCGTACGAGCAGTACTTC | CASSPGRLAGAYEQYF
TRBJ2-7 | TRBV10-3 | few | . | TGTGCCATCAGTGAGTCTTGGGGGCCCGCCACTTACGAGCAGTACTTC | CAISESWGPATYEQYF
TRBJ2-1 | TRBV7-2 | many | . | TGTGCCAGCAGCTCGATGGGCGCAAACAATGAGCAGTTCTTC | CASSSMGANNEQFF
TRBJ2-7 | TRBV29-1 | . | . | TGCAGCGTTGTTGTGGACGGAGACGAGCAGTACTTC | CSVVVDGDEQYF
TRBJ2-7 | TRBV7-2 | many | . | TGTGCCAGCAGCCCCCTGCGACTCCAGCCGGAGTACGAGCAGTACTTC | CASSPLRLQPEYEQYF
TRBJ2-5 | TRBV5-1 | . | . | TGCGCCAGCAGCTTGTTCCCAGGGAGTCAAGAGACCCAGTACTTC | CASSLFPGSQETQYF
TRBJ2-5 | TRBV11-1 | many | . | TGTGCCAGCAGCTTAGGGGACCAACGGACCCAGTACTTC | CASSLGDQRTQYF
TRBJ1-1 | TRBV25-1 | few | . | TGTGCCAGCGGCAAGGACGGACTGAACACTGAAGCTTTCTTT | CASGKDGLNTEAFF
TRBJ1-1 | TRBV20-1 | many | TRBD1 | TGCAGTGCTAGAATGACAGGGGAGGGATGGAGCACTGAAGCTTTCTTT | CSARMTGEGWSTEAFF